This T cell receptor (beta chain) was found in a study of CD8+CD57+ T cells in acquired aplastic anemia. The study's findings and limits: Sharing between patients and controls was observed for twenty-nine CD8+ CDR3 sequences.

Sequencing was done on patients that had shown CD8+CD57+ cell expansion by flow cytometry. This CDR3 is 12 amino acids long. CDR1 SGHDT and CDR2 YYEEEE come from the germline V gene. Trimming cost V 8 bases and J 5 bases, with 11 bases left between them. With respect to this clonotype: Its specificity is unknown.

The template for TCR beta VDJ and CDR3 sequence profiling was genomic DNA. From the reads, TCRdb called clonotypes with MiXCR, one entry per CDR3 protein. The sample carries around 190,000 distinct CDR3 sequences, about 50% recorded once. This TCR was sampled from a human donor with aplastic anemia. Sample: sorted CD4+, CD8+, or CD8+CD57+ T cells (not recorded which) from PBMCs. This chain links TRBV5-6 with TRBJ1-5; D is uncertain. The CDR3 protein is CASSSEHQPQHF. DNA of the CDR3: TGTGCCAGTAGTTCCGAACATCAGCCCCAGCATTTT.